These T cell receptor beta chains were read from a single sample in a study of CD8 T cells in ankylosing spondylitis. A single record per CDR3 protein comes from TCRdb applying MiXCR to the 5' RACE reads. The sample comprises some 200,000 distinct CDR3 sequences, over 10% of which are singletons, and approximately 17% rests with the top ten. The sample consisted of blood, either unsorted or a sorted T cell fraction (not recorded which). The receptors were gathered from a male donor with ankylosing spondylitis or in good health (not recorded which). CDR3s include the opening cysteine and the closing phenylalanine or tryptophan.

J	V	length	CDR3
TRBJ2-2	TRBV20-1	13	CSAGSANTGELFF
TRBJ2-4	TRBV29-1	12	CSCGTSGNIQYF
TRBJ2-1	TRBV20-1	16	CSARSPDDPSYNEQFF
TRBJ2-1	TRBV6-2/TRBV6-3	14	CASSYSRVSNEQFF
TRBJ2-1	TRBV27	15	CASSPGTSGSNEQFF
TRBJ2-5	TRBV7-9	13	CASSLSSQETQYF
TRBJ2-3	TRBV7-7	13	CASSLAEGDTQYF
TRBJ1-1	TRBV5-1	14	CASSLGGGNTEAFF
TRBJ1-1	TRBV12-3/TRBV12-4	14	CASTHEGGDTEAFF
TRBJ2-7	TRBV5-1	14	CASSPGTGSYEQYF
TRBJ1-3	TRBV20-1	13	CSAAESSGNTIYF
TRBJ2-7	TRBV7-8	14	CASSLEWGSYEQYF
TRBJ2-3	TRBV20-1	18	CSARMWASGSREGDTQYF